This TCR beta chain was observed in a study of CD4+ T cells in melanoma. Broader study findings: A reported correlation linked neoantigen-specific CD4+ T cells to CD8+, macrophage and B cell function. Neoantigen-specific CD4+ T cells in melanoma reportedly had diverse differentiation states.

To note about this clone: What it binds is unknown.

Clones were sequenced by immunoSEQ multiplex PCR, and TCRdb holds only the in-frame ones, with some missing. This table holds about 140,000 clones, approximately 91% found once. This receptor was obtained from a human donor with melanoma.

DNA of the CDR3: TGTGCCAGCAGCTTAAGATCGGGGGGAGGTGAAGCTTTCTTT. Translating it yields CASSLRSGGGEAFF. The genes are TRBV7-3 and TRBJ1-1; D might be TRBD1 (5 bases). Germline CDR1 is SGHTA and CDR2 is FQGTGA. This CDR3 spans 14 amino acids. V was clipped by 1 base and J by 7 bases, with 13 bases between them.